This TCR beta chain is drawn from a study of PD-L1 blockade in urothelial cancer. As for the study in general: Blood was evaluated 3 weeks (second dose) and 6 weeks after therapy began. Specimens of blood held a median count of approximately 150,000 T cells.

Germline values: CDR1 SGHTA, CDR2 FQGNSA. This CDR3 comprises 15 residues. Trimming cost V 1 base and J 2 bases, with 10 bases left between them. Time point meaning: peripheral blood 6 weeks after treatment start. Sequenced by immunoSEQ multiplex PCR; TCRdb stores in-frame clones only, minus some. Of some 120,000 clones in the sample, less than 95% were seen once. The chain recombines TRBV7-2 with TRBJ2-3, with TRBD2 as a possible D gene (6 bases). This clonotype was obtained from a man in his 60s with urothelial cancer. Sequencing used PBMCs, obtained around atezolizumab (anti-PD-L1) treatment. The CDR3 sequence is CASSLVTGLTDTQYF. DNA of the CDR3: TGTGCCAGCAGCTTAGTGACGGGACTCACAGATACGCAGTATTTT.